This T cell receptor (beta chain) is from a study of technical replicates of blood from several donors. The protocol was immunoSEQ multiplex PCR, while the TCRdb copy is restricted to in-frame clones and leaves out a portion. The table lists roughly 76,000 clones, around 94% of them singletons. Between the trimmed V and J ends, which lost 0 bases and 2 bases, there was a span of 11 bases. This CDR3 region has 16 residues. CDR1 is MNHEY, CDR2 SVGAGI, per germline. The receptor comes from a human donor in good health. The sequenced material came from T cells isolated from PBMCs. The J gene is TRBJ1-3, the V gene TRBV6-5, with D hard to call. The CDR3 loop is CASSYSRSGAGNTIYF. The CDR3 nucleotides are TGTGCCAGCAGTTACTCGAGATCGGGAGCTGGAAACACCATATATTTT.